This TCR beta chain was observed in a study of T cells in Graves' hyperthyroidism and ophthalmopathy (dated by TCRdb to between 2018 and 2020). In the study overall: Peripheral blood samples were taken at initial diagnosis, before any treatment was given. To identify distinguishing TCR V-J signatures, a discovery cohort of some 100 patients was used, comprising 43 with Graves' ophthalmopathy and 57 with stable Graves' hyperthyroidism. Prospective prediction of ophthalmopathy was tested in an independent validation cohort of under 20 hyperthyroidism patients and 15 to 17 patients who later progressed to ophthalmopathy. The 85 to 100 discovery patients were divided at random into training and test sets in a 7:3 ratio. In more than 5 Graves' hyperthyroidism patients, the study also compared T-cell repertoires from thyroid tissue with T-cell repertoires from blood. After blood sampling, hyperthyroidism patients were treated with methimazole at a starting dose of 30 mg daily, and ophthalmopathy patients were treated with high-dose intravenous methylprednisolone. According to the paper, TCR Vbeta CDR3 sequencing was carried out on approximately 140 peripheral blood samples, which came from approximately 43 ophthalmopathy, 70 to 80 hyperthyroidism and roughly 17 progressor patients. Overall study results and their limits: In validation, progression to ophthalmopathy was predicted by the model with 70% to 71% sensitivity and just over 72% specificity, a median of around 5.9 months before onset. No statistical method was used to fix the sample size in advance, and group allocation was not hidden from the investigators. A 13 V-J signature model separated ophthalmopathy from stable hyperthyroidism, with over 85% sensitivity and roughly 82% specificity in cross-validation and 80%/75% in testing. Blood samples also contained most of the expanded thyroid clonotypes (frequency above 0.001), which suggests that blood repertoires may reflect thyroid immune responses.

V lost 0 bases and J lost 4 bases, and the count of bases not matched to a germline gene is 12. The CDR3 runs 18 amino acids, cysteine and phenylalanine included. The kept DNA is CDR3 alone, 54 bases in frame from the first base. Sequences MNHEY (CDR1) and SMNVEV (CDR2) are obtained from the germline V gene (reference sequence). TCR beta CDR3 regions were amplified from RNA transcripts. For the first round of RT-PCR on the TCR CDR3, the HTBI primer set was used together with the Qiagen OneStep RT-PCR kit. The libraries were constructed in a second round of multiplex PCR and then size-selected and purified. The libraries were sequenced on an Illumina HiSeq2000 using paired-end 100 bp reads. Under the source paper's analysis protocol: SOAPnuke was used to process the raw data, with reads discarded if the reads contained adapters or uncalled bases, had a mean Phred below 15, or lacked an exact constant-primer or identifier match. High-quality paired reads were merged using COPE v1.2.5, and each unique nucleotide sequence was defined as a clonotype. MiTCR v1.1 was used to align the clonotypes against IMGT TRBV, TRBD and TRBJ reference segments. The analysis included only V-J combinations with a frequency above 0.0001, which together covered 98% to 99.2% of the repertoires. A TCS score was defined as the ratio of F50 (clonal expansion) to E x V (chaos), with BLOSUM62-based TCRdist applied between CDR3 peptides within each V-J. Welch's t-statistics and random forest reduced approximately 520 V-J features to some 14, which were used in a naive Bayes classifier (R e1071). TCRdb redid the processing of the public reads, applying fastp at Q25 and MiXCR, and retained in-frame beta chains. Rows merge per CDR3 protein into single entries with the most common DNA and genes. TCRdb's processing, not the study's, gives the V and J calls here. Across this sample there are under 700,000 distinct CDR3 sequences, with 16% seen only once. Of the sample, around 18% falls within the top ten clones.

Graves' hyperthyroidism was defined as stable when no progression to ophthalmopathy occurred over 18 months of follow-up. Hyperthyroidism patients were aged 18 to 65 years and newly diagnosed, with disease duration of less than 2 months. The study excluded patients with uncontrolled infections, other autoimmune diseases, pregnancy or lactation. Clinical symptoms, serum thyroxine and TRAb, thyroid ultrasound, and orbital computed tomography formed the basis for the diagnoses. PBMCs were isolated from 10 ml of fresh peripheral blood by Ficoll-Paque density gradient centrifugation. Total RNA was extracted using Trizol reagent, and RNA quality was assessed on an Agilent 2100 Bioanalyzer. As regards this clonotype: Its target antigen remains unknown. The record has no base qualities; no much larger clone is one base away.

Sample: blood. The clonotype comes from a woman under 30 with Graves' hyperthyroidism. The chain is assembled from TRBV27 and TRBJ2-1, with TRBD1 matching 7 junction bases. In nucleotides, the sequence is TGTGCCAGCAGTTTATCGGCCCTCGACAGGGTGCGATACAATGAGCAGTTCTTC. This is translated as CASSLSALDRVRYNEQFF.